The rows below give T cell receptor beta chains drawn from one sample of a study of cytomegalovirus exposure and HLA in healthy donors. The method was immunoSEQ multiplex PCR; TCRdb's version includes in-frame clones alone and lacks a portion of them. This sample has about 130,000 clones, with approximately 82% found just once. The sequenced sample consisted of PBMCs. Source of these receptors: a female donor in good health and CMV-seronegative. Each CDR3 is given with its conserved first and last residue. D genes are given only for firm matches.

V gene: TRBV27
D gene: TRBD2
J gene: TRBJ2-1
CDR3 protein: CASSLGASTSGYNEQFF
CDR3 DNA: TGTGCCAGCAGTTTAGGTGCTAGTACTAGCGGATACAATGAGCAGTTCTTC

V gene: TRBV5-4
D gene: .
J gene: TRBJ1-1
CDR3 protein: CASSLGGELGSEAFF
CDR3 DNA: TGTGCCAGCAGCTTGGGGGGTGAGTTAGGGAGTGAAGCTTTCTTT

V gene: TRBV4-1
D gene: TRBD2
J gene: TRBJ2-1
CDR3 protein: CASSQEPTSGPPYNEQFF
CDR3 DNA: TGCGCCAGCAGCCAAGAGCCCACTAGCGGGCCTCCCTACAATGAGCAGTTCTTC

V gene: TRBV28
D gene: .
J gene: TRBJ1-5
CDR3 protein: CASSPGGVQNQPQHF
CDR3 DNA: TGTGCCAGCAGTCCCGGCGGGGTACAAAATCAGCCCCAGCATTTT

V gene: TRBV4-2
D gene: .
J gene: TRBJ2-7
CDR3 protein: CASSQGVHYEQYF
CDR3 DNA: TGTGCCAGCAGCCAAGGAGTCCACTACGAGCAGTACTTC

V gene: TRBV5-5
D gene: TRBD1
J gene: TRBJ2-7
CDR3 protein: CASRPGIWTGSYEQYF
CDR3 DNA: TGTGCCAGCAGGCCTGGCATCTGGACAGGATCCTACGAGCAGTACTTC

V gene: TRBV19
D gene: .
J gene: TRBJ2-7
CDR3 protein: CASSASQGGRLEQYF
CDR3 DNA: TGTGCCAGTAGTGCCAGCCAGGGGGGCCGCCTCGAGCAGTACTTC

V gene: TRBV11-2
D gene: .
J gene: TRBJ2-7
CDR3 protein: CASSLRVEQYF
CDR3 DNA: TGTGCCAGCAGCTTACGGGTCGAGCAGTACTTC

V gene: TRBV6-6
D gene: TRBD2
J gene: TRBJ2-1
CDR3 protein: CASVKRGGPHGEQFF
CDR3 DNA: TGTGCCAGCGTAAAACGGGGAGGGCCGCACGGTGAGCAGTTCTTC

V gene: TRBV14
D gene: .
J gene: TRBJ2-2
CDR3 protein: CASSQGFRTGRTGELFF
CDR3 DNA: TGTGCCAGCAGCCAAGGTTTTAGAACAGGGCGCACCGGGGAGCTGTTTTTT

V gene: TRBV4-1
D gene: TRBD2
J gene: TRBJ2-5
CDR3 protein: CASSQETWQAGGETQYF
CDR3 DNA: TGCGCCAGCAGCCAAGAGACATGGCAGGCGGGGGGAGAGACCCAGTACTTC

V gene: TRBV27
D gene: .
J gene: TRBJ1-3
CDR3 protein: CASPQETGNTIYF
CDR3 DNA: TGTGCCAGTCCACAGGAGACTGGAAACACCATATATTTT